Listed here are 28 T cell receptor beta chains from one sample, sequenced in a study of cytomegalovirus exposure and HLA in healthy donors. Use of 60 Vbeta and 13 Jbeta primers characterized the PCR. The method was immunoSEQ multiplex PCR; TCRdb's version includes in-frame clones alone and lacks a portion of them. Found here are about 190,000 clones, around 87% of them singletons; the top ten hold roughly 1.3%. Sequenced: PBMCs. The receptors were gathered from a man aged 30 to 45 in good health and CMV-seronegative.

This chain links TRBV19 with TRBJ1-1, with TRBD1 as a possible D gene (6 bases). This CDR3 region has 11 residues. Germline CDR1 and CDR2: LNHDA and SQIVND (reference sequence). Trimming left V 7 bases short and J 11 bases short, with 14 bases between. As DNA, the CDR3 is TGTGCCAGTATCCAGGGGATTGGGGCTTTCTTT. This codes for CASIQGIGAFF.

The gene calls are TRBV4-1 and TRBJ1-6, with 7 bases matching TRBD1. This CDR3 comprises 18 residues. CDR1 is MGHRA, CDR2 YSYEKL, per germline. V dropped 3 bases and J dropped 5; count of bases not matched to a gene: 13. The CDR3 loop reads CASSQATGAEKHNSPLHF. The CDR3 nucleotides read TGCGCCAGCAGCCAGGCTACAGGGGCGGAAAAACATAATTCACCCCTCCACTTT.

The genes are TRBV7-2 and TRBJ2-5; maybe TRBD2 (6 bases). Germline CDR1 SGHTA, CDR2 FQGNSA. The CDR3 consists of 17 residues. Trimming stripped 5 bases from V and 5 bases from J, with 24 bases between. CDR3 DNA sequence: TGTGCCAGCAGCCCGCGGGGCGTTCGTACGGAGGAGGAGACCCAGTACTTC. It specifies CASSPRGVRTEEETQYF.

This chain links TRBV4-3 with TRBJ1-3, with D uncertain. The germline V gene encodes CDR1 LGHNA and CDR2 YSLEER. Trimming shortened V by 4 bases and J by 4 bases, and 8 bases separated the two germline ends. The CDR3 covers 13 residues. The CDR3 sequence: CASSPYLGNTIYF. The CDR3 DNA reads as TGCGCCAGCAGCCCTTATCTCGGAAACACCATATATTTT.

This clone has more than one count but fewer than ten. This chain connects TRBV2 to TRBJ2-7; the D is unclear. The CDR3 is 14 residues long. The V gene lost 7 bases and the J gene lost 5 bases, with 18 bases spanning the gap. The germline CDR1 and CDR2 sequences are SNHLY and FYNNEI. CDR3 region: CASMLGVGFNEQYF. The CDR3 DNA reads TGTGCCAGCATGCTGGGCGTTGGGTTCAACGAGCAGTACTTC.

The chain employs TRBV19 and TRBJ1-2, with D hard to call. CDR3 length equals 14 residues. Per germline, CDR1 LNHDA and CDR2 SQIVND (reference sequence). V dropped 7 bases and J dropped 4 bases, with 16 bases sitting between them. The DNA for the CDR3 is TGTGCCAGTAAGAGGGTGCAAGATGGCTATGGCTACACCTTC. This sequence encodes CASKRVQDGYGYTF. Complete variable domain (other parts from reference TRBV19 and TRBJ1-2): DGGITQSPKYLFRKEGQNVTLSCEQNLNHDAMYWYRQDPGQGLRLIYYSQIVNDFQKGDIAEGYSVSREKKESFPLTVTSAQKNPTAFYLCASKRVQDGYGYTFGSGTRLTVV.

The chain couples TRBV5-4 to TRBJ2-2; no firm D call. CDR1 is SGHNT, CDR2 YYREEE, per germline (reference sequence). Deletions cut 0 bases from V and 6 bases from J, with 3 bases between. The CDR3 extends over 12 amino acids. The CDR3: CASSLVAGELFF. The CDR3 DNA is TGTGCCAGCAGCTTGGTAGCCGGGGAGCTGTTTTTT.

The chain employs TRBV28 and TRBJ1-2, with D tentatively TRBD1 (6 bases). The CDR3 extends over 14 amino acids. Germline CDR1 and CDR2: MDHEN and SYDVKM. Trimming took off 8 bases at V and 7 bases at J, with 20 bases between the two ends. DNA of the CDR3: TGTGCCAGCGTTCCCACCCCAGGGGTAGGTGGCTACACCTTC. Translating gives CASVPTPGVGGYTF.

The chain recombines TRBV6-5 with TRBJ2-1, with D perhaps matching TRBD2 (6 bases). CDR1 MNHEY and CDR2 SVGAGI come from the germline V gene. The CDR3 is made up of 13 amino acids. CDR3 nucleotide sequence: TGTGCTCTAGGACCACCCGGAGGGGATGAGCAGTTCTTC. As protein: CALGPPGGDEQFF.

This sequence joins TRBV27 and TRBJ2-2, with D uncertain. Germline CDR1 is MNHEY and CDR2 is SMNVEV (reference sequence). The V end was cut by 3 bases, the J end by 0 bases, with 2 bases between. The CDR3 has 13 residues. The chain's CDR3 is CASSFTNTGELFF. CDR3 coding DNA: TGTGCCAGCAGTTTTACGAACACCGGGGAGCTGTTTTTT.

This chain links TRBV7-8 with TRBJ2-2, with D possibly matching TRBD1 (5 bases). The CDR3 covers 16 residues. Trimming took off 0 bases at V and 4 bases at J, with 12 bases between the two ends. Germline V gene data show CDR1 as SGHVS and CDR2 as FQNEAQ. CDR3: CASSLAHRGSTGELFF. CDR3 bases: TGTGCCAGCAGCTTAGCGCATAGGGGTTCCACCGGGGAGCTGTTTTTT.

Details on this clone: Likely a read error: the CDR3 ends without its conserved phenylalanine or tryptophan. It is unclear where the CDR3 begins or ends on the DNA, so no DNA is shown, and the CDR3 is as TCRdb lists it. The V and J genes are TRBV18 and TRBJ1-1; the DNA was not compared with TRBD1, the D call given in the table. Germline V gene lookup returns CDR1 KGHSH and CDR2 LQKENI. The CDR3 is made up of 14 amino acids, end residues included. The CDR3 loop is CASSPAPDRGNTLA.

Here the CDR3 reads CASSNRVADEQYF. The CDR3 DNA reads TGTGCCAGCAGCAACAGGGTAGCCGACGAGCAGTACTTC. This chain connects TRBV6-5 to TRBJ2-7; D might be TRBD1 (6 bases). Trimming removed 6 bases at V and 5 bases at J, with 14 bases between. The CDR3 loop spans 13 amino acids. The germline CDR1 and CDR2 sequences are MNHEY and SVGAGI.

The chain recombines TRBV10-2 with TRBJ1-6, with TRBD1 matching 8 bases. Trimming took 0 bases from V and 6 from J; bases not matched to a gene: 1. CDR3 length equals 15 residues. From germline, CDR1 is WSHSY and CDR2 SAAADI. Here the CDR3 DNA reads TGCGCCAGCAGTGAGTCGGACAGGGTTAATTCACCCCTCCACTTT. The encoded protein is CASSESDRVNSPLHF.

V and J are TRBV2 and TRBJ2-7; no clear D gene. The CDR3 spans 13 residues. CDR1 is SNHLY, CDR2 FYNNEI, per germline. V lost 8 bases, J lost 7 bases, and 18 bases lay in between. The DNA for the CDR3 is TGTGCCAGCCTTGACACGGAATTTGAGGAGCAGTACTTC. Translation gives CASLDTEFEEQYF.

The gene calls are TRBV19 and TRBJ2-5, with TRBD2 matching 10 bases. The ends lost 4 bases at V and 1 base at J; junction bases unmatched: 3. This CDR3 comprises 15 residues. Germline V gene data show CDR1 as LNHDA and CDR2 as SQIVND (reference sequence). CDR3: CASSTIAGGQETQYF. The CDR3 DNA follows: TGTGCCAGTAGTACCATAGCGGGGGGCCAAGAGACCCAGTACTTC.

CDR3 nucleotide sequence: TGCGCCAGCAGCCAGGAACCGGGACTTCTAAACAATGAGCAGTTCTTC. Its translation is CASSQEPGLLNNEQFF. The V gene is TRBV4-3, the J gene TRBJ2-1; possible D gene TRBD2, 6 bases. The CDR3 totals 16 residues. V dropped 3 bases and J dropped 5 bases, with 17 bases sitting between them. Germline values: CDR1 LGHNA, CDR2 YSLEER.

The chain is built from TRBV7-9 and TRBJ1-1; 7 bases map to TRBD1. The CDR3 has 15 amino acids. CDR1 is SEHNR and CDR2 is FQNEAQ in the germline V gene (reference sequence). V gave up 0 bases and J gave up 5 bases; unmatched junction bases: 6. The CDR3 loop is CASSLARTGWTEAFF. The CDR3 DNA follows: TGTGCCAGCAGCTTAGCGCGGACAGGATGGACTGAAGCTTTCTTT.

The J gene is TRBJ1-2, the V gene TRBV28; the D is unclear. Germline V gene lookup returns CDR1 MDHEN and CDR2 SYDVKM. This CDR3 is 13 amino acids long. The V end was cut by 3 bases, the J end by 3 bases, with 8 bases between. The CDR3 is CASSLAAHYGYTF. Here the CDR3 DNA reads TGTGCCAGCAGTTTGGCGGCGCACTATGGCTACACCTTC.

V is TRBV18 and J is TRBJ2-7; D is possibly TRBD1 (5 bases). The germline CDR1 and CDR2 sequences are KGHSH and LQKENI. The CDR3 spans 14 residues. The ends were cut back, 4 bases at V and 5 bases at J, with 15 bases in the middle. For the CDR3, the DNA is TGTGCCAGCTCACAAGCCTCAGGGAAGGACGAGCAGTACTTC. Amino acid sequence: CASSQASGKDEQYF.

V gene TRBV5-1 combines with J gene TRBJ1-1; 7 bases are shared with TRBD1. Germline CDR1 SGHRS, CDR2 YFSETQ. J was trimmed by 0 bases and V by 5 bases; bases with no gene match: 7. CDR3 length: 15 residues. The CDR3 sequence: CASSNQTGMNTEAFF. The CDR3 DNA is TGCGCCAGCAGTAACCAGACAGGGATGAACACTGAAGCTTTCTTT.

The rearrangement links TRBV4-1 to TRBJ2-7; 8 bases map to TRBD1. CDR1 is MGHRA and CDR2 is YSYEKL in the germline V gene. The ends lost 1 base at V and 2 bases at J; junction bases unmatched: 4. The CDR3 length is 15 residues. The CDR3 DNA follows: TGCGCCAGCAGCCAAGGACAGGGGTCCCCCTACGAGCAGTACTTC. Its translation: CASSQGQGSPYEQYF.

This chain joins TRBV6-1 and TRBJ1-1; D gene ambiguous. V was clipped by 4 bases and J by 5 bases, with 20 bases between them. Germline V gives CDR1 MNHNS, CDR2 SASEGT. This CDR3 has 16 residues. This CDR3 reads CASSGPLLLVGTEAFF. The CDR3 coding sequence is TGTGCCAGCAGTGGCCCCCTTTTGCTAGTAGGTACTGAAGCTTTCTTT.

The CDR3 sequence: CASTSLAGASRVEYF. In DNA, the CDR3 is TGTGCCAGCACCTCCCTAGCGGGGGCTTCCAGAGTTGAGTACTTC. This rearrangement joins TRBV2 to TRBJ2-4; 10 bases are a match to TRBD2. The V and J ends lost 7 bases and 14 bases, in that order; junction bases with no gene match: 17. The V gene's germline CDR1 is SNHLY and CDR2 FYNNEI. CDR3 length: 15 amino acids. Supplemented by reference TRBV2 and TRBJ2-4, the full variable domain reads EPEVTQTPSHQVTQMGQEVILRCVPISNHLYFYWYRQILGQKVEFLVSFYNNEISEKSEIFDDQFSVERPDGSNFTLKIRSTKLEDSAMYFCASTSLAGASRVEYFGAGTRLSVL.

The chain uses TRBV7-2 and TRBJ1-5; weak D call: TRBD1 (6 bases). Per germline, CDR1 SGHTA and CDR2 FQGNSA. V gave up 9 bases and J gave up 5 bases, with 14 bases separating them. CDR3 size: 13 residues. The CDR3 loop is CASSGTPDQPQHF. The CDR3 nucleotides read TGTGCCAGTAGCGGGACACCTGATCAGCCCCAGCATTTT.

V is TRBV7-9 and J is TRBJ2-1; D might be TRBD2 (6 bases). Germline values: CDR1 SEHNR, CDR2 FQNEAQ (reference sequence). The V end was cut by 3 bases, the J end by 9 bases, with 15 bases between. The CDR3 has 14 residues. This chain's CDR3 is CASSFLEGMGEQFF. The CDR3 region has the DNA TGTGCCAGCAGCTTCCTGGAGGGAATGGGTGAGCAGTTCTTC.

The rearrangement links TRBV5-6 to TRBJ2-1; tentative D call: TRBD1 (5 bases). V dropped 0 bases and J dropped 8 bases, with 9 bases sitting between them. The CDR3 has 13 amino acids. Germline lookup yields CDR1 SGHDT and CDR2 YYEEEE. CDR3 nucleotide sequence: TGTGCCAGCAGCTTGGGGTCCAGGGATGAGCAGTTCTTC. Translation gives CASSLGSRDEQFF. Full variable domain (missing parts from reference TRBV5-6 and TRBJ2-1): DAGVTQSPTHLIKTRGQQVTLRCSPKSGHDTVSWYQQALGQGPQFIFQYYEEEERQRGNFPDRFSGHQFPNYSSELNVNALLLGDSALYLCASSLGSRDEQFFGPGTRLTVL.

The chain uses TRBV28 and TRBJ2-3; TRBD2 aligns across 8 bases. The V gene's germline CDR1 is MDHEN and CDR2 SYDVKM. The CDR3 totals 14 residues. Trimming removed 8 bases from V and 5 bases from J; junction bases left unmatched: 9. The DNA of the CDR3 is TGTGCCAGCGTCGGGGGGGCCAGAGTAGATACGCAGTATTTT. It codes for CASVGGARVDTQYF.